One T cell receptor (beta chain) is described in this entry. In the authors' methods: For nucleated cells, counts were estimated from reference gene primer amplification. The table came from immunoSEQ multiplex PCR; TCRdb's copy has only in-frame clones and leaves some out. V, J and clone size derive from that table, while D and trimming were established from the DNA sequence. Altogether under 75,000 clones are present, approximately 79% being singletons, with the ten largest covering around 5.1%. The source of the sample is a study of blood T cell repertoires in COVID-19. Study as a whole: Whether acute or convalescent, the COVID-19 samples came from the United States, Italy and Spain. Nucleic acid was either cDNA or gDNA, and it came from T cells, B-cell-depleted T cells, or PBMCs.

Trimming shortened V by 0 bases and J by 2 bases, and 11 bases separated the two germline ends. There are 15 residues in the CDR3. Germline V CDR1 and CDR2: KGHSH, LQKENI. The source is a woman in her sixties or seventies with acute or convalescent COVID-19. This chain connects TRBV18 to TRBJ2-7; TRBD1 is a possible D gene (5 bases). Sequencing was carried out using peripheral blood. CDR3 in amino acids: CASSPPSRATYEQYF. The CDR3, as DNA: TGTGCCAGCTCACCACCCAGCAGGGCAACCTACGAGCAGTACTTC.